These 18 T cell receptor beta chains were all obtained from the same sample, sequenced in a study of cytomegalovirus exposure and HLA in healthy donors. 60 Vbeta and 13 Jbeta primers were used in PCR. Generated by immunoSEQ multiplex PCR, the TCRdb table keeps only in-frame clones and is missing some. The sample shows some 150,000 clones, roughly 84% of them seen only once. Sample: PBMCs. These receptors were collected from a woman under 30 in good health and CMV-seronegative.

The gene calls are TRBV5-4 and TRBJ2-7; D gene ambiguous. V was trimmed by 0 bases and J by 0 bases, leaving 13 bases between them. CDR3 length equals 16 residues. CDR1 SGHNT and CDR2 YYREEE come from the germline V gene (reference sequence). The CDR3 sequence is CASSLDLTKDSYEQYF. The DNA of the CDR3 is TGTGCCAGCAGCTTGGACCTAACTAAGGACTCCTACGAGCAGTACTTC. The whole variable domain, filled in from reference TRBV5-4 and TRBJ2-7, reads ETGVTQSPTHLIKTRGQQVTLRCSSQSGHNTVSWYQQALGQGPQFIFQYYREEENGRGNFPPRFSGLQFPNYSSELNVNALELDDSALYLCASSLDLTKDSYEQYFGPGTRLTVT.

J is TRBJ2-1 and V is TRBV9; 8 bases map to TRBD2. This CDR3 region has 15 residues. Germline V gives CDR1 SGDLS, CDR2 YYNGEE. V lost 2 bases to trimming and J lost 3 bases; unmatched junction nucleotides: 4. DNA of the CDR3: TGTGCCAGCAGCGTTGTCGGGGGGGGCTACAATGAGCAGTTCTTC. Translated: CASSVVGGGYNEQFF.

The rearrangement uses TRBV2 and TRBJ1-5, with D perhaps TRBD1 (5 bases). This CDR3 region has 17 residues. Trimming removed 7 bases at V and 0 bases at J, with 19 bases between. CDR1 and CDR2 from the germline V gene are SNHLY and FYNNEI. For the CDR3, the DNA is TGTGCCAGCAAAGGGAGGGGTGAGGTGAATAGCAATCAGCCCCAGCATTTT. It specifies CASKGRGEVNSNQPQHF.

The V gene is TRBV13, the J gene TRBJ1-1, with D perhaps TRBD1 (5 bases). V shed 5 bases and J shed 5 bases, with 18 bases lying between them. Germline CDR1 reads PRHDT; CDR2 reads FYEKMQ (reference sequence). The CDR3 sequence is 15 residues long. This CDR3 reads CASSNSGRGETEAFF. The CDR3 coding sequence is TGTGCCAGCAGCAACTCGGGACGGGGGGAGACTGAAGCTTTCTTT. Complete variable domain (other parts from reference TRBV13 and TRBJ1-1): AAGVIQSPRHLIKEKRETATLKCYPIPRHDTVYWYQQGPGQDPQFLISFYEKMQSDKGSIPDRFSAQQFSDYHSELNMSSLELGDSALYFCASSNSGRGETEAFFGQGTRLTVV.

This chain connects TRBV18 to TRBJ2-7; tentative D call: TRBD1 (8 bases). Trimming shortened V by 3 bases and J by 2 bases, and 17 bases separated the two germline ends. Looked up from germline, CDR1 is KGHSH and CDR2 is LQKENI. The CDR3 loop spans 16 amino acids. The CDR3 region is CASSPRGGGQAYEQYF. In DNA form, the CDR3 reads TGTGCCAGCTCACCGCGGGGAGGGGGACAGGCCTACGAGCAGTACTTC.

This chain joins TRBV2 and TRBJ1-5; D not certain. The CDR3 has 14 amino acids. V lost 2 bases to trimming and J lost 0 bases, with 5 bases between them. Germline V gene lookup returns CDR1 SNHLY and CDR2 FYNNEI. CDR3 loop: CASSELSSNQPQHF. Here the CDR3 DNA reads TGTGCCAGCAGTGAACTCAGTAGCAATCAGCCCCAGCATTTT.

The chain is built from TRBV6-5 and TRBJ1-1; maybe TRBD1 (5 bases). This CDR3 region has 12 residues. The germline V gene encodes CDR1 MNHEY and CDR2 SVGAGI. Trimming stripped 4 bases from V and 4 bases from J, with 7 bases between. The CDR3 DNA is TGTGCCAGCAGTTGGACAACCACTGAAGCTTTCTTT. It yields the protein CASSWTTTEAFF.

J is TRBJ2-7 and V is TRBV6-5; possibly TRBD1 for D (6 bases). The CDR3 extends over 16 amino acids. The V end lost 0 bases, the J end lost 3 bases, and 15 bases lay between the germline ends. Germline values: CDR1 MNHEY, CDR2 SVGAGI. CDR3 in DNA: TGTGCCAGCAGTTACTCTCCGTCTGCGACAGGCTACGAGCAGTACTTC. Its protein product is CASSYSPSATGYEQYF.

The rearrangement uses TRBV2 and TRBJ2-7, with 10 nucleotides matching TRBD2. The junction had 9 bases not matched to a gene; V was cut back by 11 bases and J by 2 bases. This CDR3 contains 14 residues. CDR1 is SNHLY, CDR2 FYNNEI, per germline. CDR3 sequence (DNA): TGTGCCCACCACCCAGCGGGAGGGCCCTACGAGCAGTACTTC. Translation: CAHHPAGGPYEQYF.

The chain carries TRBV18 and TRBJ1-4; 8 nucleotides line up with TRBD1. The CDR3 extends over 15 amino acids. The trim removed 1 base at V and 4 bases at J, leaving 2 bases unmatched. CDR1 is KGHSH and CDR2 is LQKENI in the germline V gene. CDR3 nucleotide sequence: TGTGCCAGCTCACCACGGACAGGGTATAATGAAAAACTGTTTTTT. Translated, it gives CASSPRTGYNEKLFF.

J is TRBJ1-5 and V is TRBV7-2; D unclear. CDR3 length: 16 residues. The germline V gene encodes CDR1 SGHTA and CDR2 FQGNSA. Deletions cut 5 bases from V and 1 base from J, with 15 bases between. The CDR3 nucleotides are TGTGCCAGCAGCCTGGTCGGAGCGACGAGCAATCAGCCCCAGCATTTT. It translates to CASSLVGATSNQPQHF.

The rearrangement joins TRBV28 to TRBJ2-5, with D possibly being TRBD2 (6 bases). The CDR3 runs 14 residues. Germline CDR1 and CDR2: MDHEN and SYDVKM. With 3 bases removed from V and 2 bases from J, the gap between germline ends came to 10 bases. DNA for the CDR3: TGTGCCAGCAGTTTTCTAGCGCCTCAAGAGACCCAGTACTTC. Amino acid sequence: CASSFLAPQETQYF.

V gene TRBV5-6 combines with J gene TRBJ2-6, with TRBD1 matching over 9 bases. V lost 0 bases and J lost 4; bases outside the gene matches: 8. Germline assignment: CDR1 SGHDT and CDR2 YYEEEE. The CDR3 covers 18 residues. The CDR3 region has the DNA TGTGCCAGCAGCTTGGCCGGGACAGGGCCCCCCGGGGCCAACGTCCTGACTTTC. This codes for CASSLAGTGPPGANVLTF.

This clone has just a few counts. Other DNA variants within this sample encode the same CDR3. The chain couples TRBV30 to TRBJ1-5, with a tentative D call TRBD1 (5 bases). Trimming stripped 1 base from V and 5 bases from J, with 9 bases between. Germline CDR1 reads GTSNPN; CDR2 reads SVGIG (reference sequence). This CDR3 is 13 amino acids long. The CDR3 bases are TGTGCCTGGAGTGGGACGGGGGATCAGCCCCAGCATTTT. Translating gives CAWSGTGDQPQHF.

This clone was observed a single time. The CDR3 loop is CASSAGTGVGQPQHF. CDR3 DNA sequence: TGCGCCAGCAGCGCCGGGACAGGGGTAGGGCAGCCCCAGCATTTT. J is TRBJ1-5 and V is TRBV5-1; the match to TRBD1 covers 10 bases. The CDR3 runs 15 residues. CDR1 is SGHRS and CDR2 is YFSETQ in the germline V gene. The ends lost 4 bases at V and 7 bases at J; junction bases unmatched: 8. Using reference TRBV5-1 and TRBJ1-5 for the parts outside the CDR3, the full variable domain is KAGVTQTPRYLIKTRGQQVTLSCSPISGHRSVSWYQQTPGQGLQFLFEYFSETQRNKGNFPGRFSGRQFSNSRSEMNVSTLELGDSALYLCASSAGTGVGQPQHFGDGTRLSIL.

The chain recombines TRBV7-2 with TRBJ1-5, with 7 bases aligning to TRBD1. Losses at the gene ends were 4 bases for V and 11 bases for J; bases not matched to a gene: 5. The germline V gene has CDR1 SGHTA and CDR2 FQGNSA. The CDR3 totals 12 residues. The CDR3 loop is CASSSTGATQHF. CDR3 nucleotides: TGTGCCAGCAGCTCTACAGGGGCTACCCAGCATTTT. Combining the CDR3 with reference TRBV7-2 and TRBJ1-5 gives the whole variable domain GAGVSQSPSNKVTEKGKDVELRCDPISGHTALYWYRQSLGQGLEFLIYFQGNSAPDKSGLPSDRFSAERTGGSVSTLTIQRTQQEDSAVYLCASSSTGATQHFGDGTRLSIL.

The CDR3 DNA reads as TGTGCCACCAGCAGAAACGCACGACTGACTGACAATGAGCAGTTCTTC. Translation: CATSRNARLTDNEQFF. The chain links TRBV15 to TRBJ2-1; D unresolved. In germline, CDR1 is LNHNV, CDR2 YYDKDF (reference sequence). Trimming removed 2 bases at V and 5 bases at J, with 16 bases between. There are 16 residues in the CDR3.

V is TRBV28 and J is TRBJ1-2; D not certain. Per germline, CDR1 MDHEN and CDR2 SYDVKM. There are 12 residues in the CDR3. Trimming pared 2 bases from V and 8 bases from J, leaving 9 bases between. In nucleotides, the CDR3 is TGTGCCAGCAGTTTACCCAGGAGGGGCTACACCTTC. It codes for CASSLPRRGYTF.